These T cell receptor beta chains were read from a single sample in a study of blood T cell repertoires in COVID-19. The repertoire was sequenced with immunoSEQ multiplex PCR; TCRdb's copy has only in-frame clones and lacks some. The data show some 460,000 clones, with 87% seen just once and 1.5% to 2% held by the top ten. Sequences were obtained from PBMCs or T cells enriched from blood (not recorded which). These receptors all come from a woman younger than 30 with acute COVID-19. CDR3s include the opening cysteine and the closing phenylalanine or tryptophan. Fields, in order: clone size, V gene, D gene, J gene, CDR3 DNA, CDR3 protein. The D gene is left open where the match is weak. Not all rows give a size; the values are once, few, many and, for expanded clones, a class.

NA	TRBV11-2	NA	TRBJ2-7	TGTGCCAGCAGCTTAGATATTATACTCTACGAGCAGTACTTC	CASSLDIILYEQYF
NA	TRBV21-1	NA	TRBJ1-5	TGTGCCAGCAACGTAAGCTCAGGGGCGTATAGCAATCAGCCCCAGCATTTT	CASNVSSGAYSNQPQHF
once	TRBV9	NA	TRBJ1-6	TGTGCCAGCAGCGTAGAACAGGTTAATTCACCCCTCCACTTT	CASSVEQVNSPLHF
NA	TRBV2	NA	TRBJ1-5	TGTGCCAGCAGTGACGGCAGGGAAAGACCCCAGCATTTT	CASSDGRERPQHF
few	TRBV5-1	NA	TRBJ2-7	TGCGCCAGCAGAAAATCGACAGTTTCCTACGAGCAGTACTTC	CASRKSTVSYEQYF
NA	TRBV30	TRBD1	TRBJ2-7	TGTGCCTCGAAGACAGGGGGCTACGAGCAGTACTTC	CASKTGGYEQYF
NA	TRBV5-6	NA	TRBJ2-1	TGTGCCAGCAGCCTCGGGACTGACTCCTACAATGAGCAGTTCTTC	CASSLGTDSYNEQFF
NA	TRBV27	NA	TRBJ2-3	TGTGCCAGCAGTCGACTAGCTCTCGACAGGTCCACAGATACGCAGTATTTT	CASSRLALDRSTDTQYF
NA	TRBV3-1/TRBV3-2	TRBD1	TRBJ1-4	TGTGCCAGCAGCCAAGATCCCCGGACAGGGGGCTTTGGTTCTAATGAAAAACTGTTTTTT	CASSQDPRTGGFGSNEKLFF
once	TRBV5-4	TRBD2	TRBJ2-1	TGTGCCAGCAGCCGGGTGCGGGAGTCCTACAATGAGCAGTTCTTC	CASSRVRESYNEQFF
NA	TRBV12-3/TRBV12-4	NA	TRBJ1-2	TGTGCCAGCAGTTTAGGGGGAGGGGATGGCTACACCTTC	CASSLGGGDGYTF
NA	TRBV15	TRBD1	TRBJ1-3	TGTGCCACCAGCACGGACAGGGGGACTGGAAACACCATATATTTT	CATSTDRGTGNTIYF
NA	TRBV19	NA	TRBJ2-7	TGTGCCAGTAGTATAGCGGAGGGCTACGAGCAGTACTTC	CASSIAEGYEQYF
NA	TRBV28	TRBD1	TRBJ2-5	TGTGCCAGCAGTTCCCCGGACAGGGAGACCCAGTACTTC	CASSSPDRETQYF
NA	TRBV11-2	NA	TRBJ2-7	TGTGCCAGCAGCTTAGACAGGGGAAAATTCTACGAGCAGTACTTC	CASSLDRGKFYEQYF
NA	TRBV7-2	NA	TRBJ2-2	TGTGCCAGCAGCTTATCTCGATTTGCAGACACCGGGGAGCTGTTTTTT	CASSLSRFADTGELFF
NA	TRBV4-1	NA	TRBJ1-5	TGCGCCAGCAGCCCAGAATATACTCAGGGGTATAGCAATCAGCCCCAGCATTTT	CASSPEYTQGYSNQPQHF
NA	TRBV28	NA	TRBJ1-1	TGTGCCAGCAGTTTACTGGCCACTGAAGCTTTCTTT	CASSLLATEAFF
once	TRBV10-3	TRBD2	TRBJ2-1	TGTGCCACCGATCAGGCGGGAGGAAACAATGAGCAGTTCTTC	CATDQAGGNNEQFF
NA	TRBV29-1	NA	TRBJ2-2	TGCAGCGTTGTAGGGGCTCCCGGGGAGCTGTTTTTT	CSVVGAPGELFF
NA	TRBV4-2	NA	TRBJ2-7	TGTGCCAGCAGCCAAGATAACGGGGACAACTCCTACGAGCAGTACTTC	CASSQDNGDNSYEQYF
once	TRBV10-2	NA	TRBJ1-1	TGCGCCACCACCGGTGCGGGGGGAAACACTGAAGCTTTCTTT	CATTGAGGNTEAFF
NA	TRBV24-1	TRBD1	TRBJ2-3	TGTGCCACCAGTGACCGTCCCGGGACAGAGCCTAGCACAGATACGCAGTATTTT	CATSDRPGTEPSTDTQYF
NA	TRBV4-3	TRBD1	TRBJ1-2	TGCGCCAGCAGCCAGACCAGGGGGTGGTATGGCTACACCTTC	CASSQTRGWYGYTF
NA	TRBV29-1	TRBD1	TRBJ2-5	TGCAGCGTCAACAGGGGGCAGGAGACCCAGTACTTC	CSVNRGQETQYF
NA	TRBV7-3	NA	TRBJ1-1	TGTGCCAGCAGCCCCCAACAAACAACCGTCACTGAAGCTTTCTTT	CASSPQQTTVTEAFF
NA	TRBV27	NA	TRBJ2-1	TGTGCCAGCAACCCTCGGGGGGCTCCCTCCTACAATGAGCAGTTCTTC	CASNPRGAPSYNEQFF
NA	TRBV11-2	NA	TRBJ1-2	TGTGCCAGCAGTGTCGGGGCGGGGTATGGCTACACCTTC	CASSVGAGYGYTF
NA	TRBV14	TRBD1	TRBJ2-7	TGTGCCAGCAGCCTCCGGGACAGGTTCTACGAGCAGTACTTC	CASSLRDRFYEQYF
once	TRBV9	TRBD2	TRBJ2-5	TGTGCCAGCAGCATAGCGGGGACTGTGGGTGAGACCCAGTACTTC	CASSIAGTVGETQYF
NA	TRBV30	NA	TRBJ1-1	TGTGCCTGGAGGAGGACTGCGGAAGCTTTCTTT	CAWRRTAEAFF
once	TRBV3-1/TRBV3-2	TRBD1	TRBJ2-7	TGTGCCAGCAGCCAAGCGGGACAGGGCTTGAATAAGTACTTC	CASSQAGQGLNKYF
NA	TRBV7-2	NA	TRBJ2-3	TGTGCCAGCAGCTCGGAGCCCACAGATACGCAGTATTTT	CASSSEPTDTQYF
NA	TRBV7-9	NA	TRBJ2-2	TGTGCCAGCAGCCCCTTAGCATGGAGCGACACCGGGGAGCTGTTTTTT	CASSPLAWSDTGELFF
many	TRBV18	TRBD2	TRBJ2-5	TGTGCCAGCTCACCGGCTAGCGGGGGGCAAGAGACCCAGTACTTC	CASSPASGGQETQYF
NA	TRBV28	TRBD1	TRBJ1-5	TGTGCCAGCAGCTCAGGGACAGGGAATCAGCCCCAGCATTTT	CASSSGTGNQPQHF
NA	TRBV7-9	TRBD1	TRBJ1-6	TGTGCCAGCAGTCGAGGACAGGGGGCGTCTAATTCACCCCTCCACTTT	CASSRGQGASNSPLHF
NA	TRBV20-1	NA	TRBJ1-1	TGCAGTGCTAGTGGGACACCAGACACTGAAGCTTTCTTT	CSASGTPDTEAFF
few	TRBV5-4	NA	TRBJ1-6	TGTGCCAGCAGCCCGGCGGGGTGGGGGGAAGATTCACCCCTCCACTTT	CASSPAGWGEDSPLHF
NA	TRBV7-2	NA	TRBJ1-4	TGTGCCAGCAGCCCCCGGTATGGGGGGACTAATGAAAAACTGTTTTTT	CASSPRYGGTNEKLFF
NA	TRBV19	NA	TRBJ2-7	TGTGCCAGTAGTATGGGTACAGCCTCTGAGCAGTACTTC	CASSMGTASEQYF
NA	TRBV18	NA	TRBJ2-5	TGTGCCAGCTCACCACAAGTGCGAGAGACCCAGTACTTC	CASSPQVRETQYF
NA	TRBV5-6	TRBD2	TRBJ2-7	TGTGCCAGCAGCTTGGGGTCTAGCGGCACGAGGGAGCAGTACTTC	CASSLGSSGTREQYF
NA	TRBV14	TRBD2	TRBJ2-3	TGTGCCAGCAGCCAAGACTGGGTAGCGGGAGTTGGTGGCACAGATACGCAGTATTTT	CASSQDWVAGVGGTDTQYF
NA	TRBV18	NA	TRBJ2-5	TGTGCCAGCTCACCATCGGGACTCAAAGAGACCCAGTACTTC	CASSPSGLKETQYF
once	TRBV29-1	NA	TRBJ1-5	TGCAGCGTTACAACCGGGGTGGATCAGCCCCAGCATTTT	CSVTTGVDQPQHF
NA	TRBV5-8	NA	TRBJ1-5	TGTGCCAGCAGCCCACAGGGTCAGCCCCAGCATTTT	CASSPQGQPQHF
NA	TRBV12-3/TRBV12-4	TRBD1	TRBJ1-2	TGTGCCAGCAGCCTGGACAGGGTCTATGGCTACACCTTC	CASSLDRVYGYTF
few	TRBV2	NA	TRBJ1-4	TGTGCCAGCAGTTCGGACAGCGCAACTAATGAAAAACTGTTTTTT	CASSSDSATNEKLFF
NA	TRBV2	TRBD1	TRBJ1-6	TGTGCCAGCCGGGACAGTTATAATTCACCCCTCCACTTT	CASRDSYNSPLHF